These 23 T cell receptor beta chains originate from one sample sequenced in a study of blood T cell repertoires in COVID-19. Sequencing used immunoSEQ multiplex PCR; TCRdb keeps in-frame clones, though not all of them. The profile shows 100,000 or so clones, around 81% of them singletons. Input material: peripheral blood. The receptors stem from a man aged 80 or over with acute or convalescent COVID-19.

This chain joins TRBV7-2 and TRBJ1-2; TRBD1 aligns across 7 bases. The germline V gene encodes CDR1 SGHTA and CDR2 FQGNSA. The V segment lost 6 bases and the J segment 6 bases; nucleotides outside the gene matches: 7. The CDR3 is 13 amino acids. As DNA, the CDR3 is TGTGCCAGCAGTTTTACCGGGACAGATGGCTACACCTTC. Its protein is CASSFTGTDGYTF.

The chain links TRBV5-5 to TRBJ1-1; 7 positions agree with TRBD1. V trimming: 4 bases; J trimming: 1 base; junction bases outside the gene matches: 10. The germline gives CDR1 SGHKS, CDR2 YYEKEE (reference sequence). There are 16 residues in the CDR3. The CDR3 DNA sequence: TGTGCCAGCAGCCCCTTAGACAGGGTGGGGAACACTGAAGCTTTCTTT. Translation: CASSPLDRVGNTEAFF.

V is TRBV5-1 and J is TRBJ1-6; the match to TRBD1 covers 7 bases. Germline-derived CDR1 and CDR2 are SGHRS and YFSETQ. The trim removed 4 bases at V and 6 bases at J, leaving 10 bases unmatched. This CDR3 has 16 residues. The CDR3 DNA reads TGCGCCAGCAGCCCTCGAGCGGCAGGGGGTAATTCACCCCTCCACTTT. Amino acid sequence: CASSPRAAGGNSPLHF. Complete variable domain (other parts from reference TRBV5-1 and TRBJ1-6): KAGVTQTPRYLIKTRGQQVTLSCSPISGHRSVSWYQQTPGQGLQFLFEYFSETQRNKGNFPGRFSGRQFSNSRSEMNVSTLELGDSALYLCASSPRAAGGNSPLHFGNGTRLTVT.

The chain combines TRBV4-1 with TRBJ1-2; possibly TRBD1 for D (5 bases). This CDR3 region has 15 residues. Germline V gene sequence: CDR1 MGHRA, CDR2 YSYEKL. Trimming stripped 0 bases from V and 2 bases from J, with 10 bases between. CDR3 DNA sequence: TGCGCCAGCAGCCAAGAAGCGGGGCGGAACTATGGCTACACCTTC. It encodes CASSQEAGRNYGYTF.

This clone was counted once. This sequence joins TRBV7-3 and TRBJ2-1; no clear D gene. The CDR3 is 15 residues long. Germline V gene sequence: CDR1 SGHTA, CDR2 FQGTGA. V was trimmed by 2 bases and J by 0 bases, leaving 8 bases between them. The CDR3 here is CASSLRSNSYNEQFF. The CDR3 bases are TGTGCCAGCAGCTTACGGTCCAACTCCTACAATGAGCAGTTCTTC.

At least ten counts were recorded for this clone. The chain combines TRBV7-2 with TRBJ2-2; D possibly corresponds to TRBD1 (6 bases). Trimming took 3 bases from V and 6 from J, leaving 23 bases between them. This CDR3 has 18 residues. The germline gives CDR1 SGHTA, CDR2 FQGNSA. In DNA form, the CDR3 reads TGTGCCAGCAGCTTTAGGGGGTGGCAGGAGATACGAGCCGGGGAGCTGTTTTTT. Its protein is CASSFRGWQEIRAGELFF.

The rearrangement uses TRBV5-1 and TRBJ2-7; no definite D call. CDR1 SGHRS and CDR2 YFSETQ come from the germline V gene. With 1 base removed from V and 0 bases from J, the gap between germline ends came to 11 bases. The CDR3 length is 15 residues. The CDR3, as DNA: TGCGCCAGCAGCTTGCGGATAGGAGACTCCTACGAGCAGTACTTC. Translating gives CASSLRIGDSYEQYF.

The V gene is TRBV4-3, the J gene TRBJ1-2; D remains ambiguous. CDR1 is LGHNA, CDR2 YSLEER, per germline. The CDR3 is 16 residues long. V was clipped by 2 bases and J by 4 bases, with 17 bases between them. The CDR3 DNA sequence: TGCGCCAGCAGCCAATCTCTGGCCACCCCCGCCTATGGCTACACCTTC. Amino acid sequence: CASSQSLATPAYGYTF.

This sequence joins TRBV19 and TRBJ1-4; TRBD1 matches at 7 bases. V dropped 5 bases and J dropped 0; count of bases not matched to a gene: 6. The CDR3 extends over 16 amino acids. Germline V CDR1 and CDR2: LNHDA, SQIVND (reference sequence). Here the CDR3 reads CASSPGQATTNEKLFF. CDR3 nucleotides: TGTGCCAGTAGTCCTGGACAGGCCACAACTAATGAAAAACTGTTTTTT.

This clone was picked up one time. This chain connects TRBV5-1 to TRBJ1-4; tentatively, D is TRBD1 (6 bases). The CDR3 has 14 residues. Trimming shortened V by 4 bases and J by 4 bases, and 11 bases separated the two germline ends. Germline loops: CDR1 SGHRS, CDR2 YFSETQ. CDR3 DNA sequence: TGCGCCAGCAGCCCGGACAGCCGTAATGAAAAACTGTTTTTT. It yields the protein CASSPDSRNEKLFF.

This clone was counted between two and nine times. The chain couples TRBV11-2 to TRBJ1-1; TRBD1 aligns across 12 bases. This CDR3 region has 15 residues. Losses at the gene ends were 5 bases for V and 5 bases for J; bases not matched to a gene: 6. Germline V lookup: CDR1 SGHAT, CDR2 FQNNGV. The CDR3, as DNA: TGTGCCAGCAGCACCCGGGACAGGGGGCCTACTGAAGCTTTCTTT. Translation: CASSTRDRGPTEAFF.

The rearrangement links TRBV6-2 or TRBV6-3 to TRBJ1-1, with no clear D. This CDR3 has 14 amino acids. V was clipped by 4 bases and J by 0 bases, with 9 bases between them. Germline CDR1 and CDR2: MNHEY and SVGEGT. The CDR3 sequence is CASSLKRVNTEAFF. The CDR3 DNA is TGTGCCAGCAGTTTAAAACGGGTGAACACTGAAGCTTTCTTT.

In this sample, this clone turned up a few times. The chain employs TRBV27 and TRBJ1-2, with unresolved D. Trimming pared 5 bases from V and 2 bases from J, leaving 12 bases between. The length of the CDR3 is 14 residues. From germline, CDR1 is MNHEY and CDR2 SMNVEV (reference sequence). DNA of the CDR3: TGTGCCAGCAGTCGAATGCCTGCGAACTATGGCTACACCTTC. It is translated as CASSRMPANYGYTF.

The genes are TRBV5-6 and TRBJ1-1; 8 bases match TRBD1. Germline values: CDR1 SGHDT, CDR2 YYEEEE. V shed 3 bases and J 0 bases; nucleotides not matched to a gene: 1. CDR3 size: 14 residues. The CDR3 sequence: CASSWTGLNTEAFF. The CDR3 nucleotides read TGTGCCAGCAGCTGGACAGGGCTGAACACTGAAGCTTTCTTT.

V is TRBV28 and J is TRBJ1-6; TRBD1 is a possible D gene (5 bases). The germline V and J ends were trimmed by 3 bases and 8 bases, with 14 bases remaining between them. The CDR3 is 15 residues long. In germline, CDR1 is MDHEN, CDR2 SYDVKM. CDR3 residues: CASSLWAQVDSPLHF. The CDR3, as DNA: TGTGCCAGCAGTTTGTGGGCACAGGTGGATTCACCCCTCCACTTT.

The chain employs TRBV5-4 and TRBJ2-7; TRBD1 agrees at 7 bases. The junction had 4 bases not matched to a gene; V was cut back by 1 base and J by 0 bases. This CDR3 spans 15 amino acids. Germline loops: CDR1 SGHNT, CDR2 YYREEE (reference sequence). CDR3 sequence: CASSLTGASSYEQYF. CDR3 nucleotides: TGTGCCAGCAGCTTGACAGGGGCGAGCTCCTACGAGCAGTACTTC. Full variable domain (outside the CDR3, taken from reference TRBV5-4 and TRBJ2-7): ETGVTQSPTHLIKTRGQQVTLRCSSQSGHNTVSWYQQALGQGPQFIFQYYREEENGRGNFPPRFSGLQFPNYSSELNVNALELDDSALYLCASSLTGASSYEQYFGPGTRLTVT.

CDR3 nucleotides: TGTGCCTGGACACCTTTAGGGGACTACAATGAGCAGTTCTTC. It specifies CAWTPLGDYNEQFF. The V call is TRBV30, the J call TRBJ2-1; the D gene is possibly TRBD1 (5 bases). Trimming shortened V by 4 bases and J by 3 bases, and 13 bases separated the two germline ends. There are 14 residues in the CDR3. From germline, CDR1 is GTSNPN and CDR2 SVGIG (reference sequence).

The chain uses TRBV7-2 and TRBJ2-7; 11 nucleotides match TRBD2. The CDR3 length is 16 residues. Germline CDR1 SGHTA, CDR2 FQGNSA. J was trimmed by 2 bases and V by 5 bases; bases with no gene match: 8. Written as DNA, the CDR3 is TGTGCCAGCAGCGCCTCCGGGACTAGCGGTACCTACGAGCAGTACTTC. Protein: CASSASGTSGTYEQYF.

CDR3 in amino acids: CASSAAGRVGETQYF. The CDR3 DNA reads TGTGCCAGCAGTGCCGCGGGGCGAGTAGGGGAGACCCAGTACTTC. The chain combines TRBV2 with TRBJ2-5, with D perhaps matching TRBD2 (6 bases). Germline-derived CDR1 and CDR2 are SNHLY and FYNNEI. The CDR3 has 15 residues. V dropped 4 bases and J dropped 5 bases, with 17 bases sitting between them.

CDR3 residues: CASSSQTSGLFTDTQYF. The CDR3 DNA follows: TGTGCCAGCAGTTCCCAGACTAGCGGGCTCTTCACAGATACGCAGTATTTT. The chain carries TRBV28 and TRBJ2-3, with TRBD2 matching 10 bases. The length of the CDR3 is 17 residues. Losses at the gene ends were 4 bases for V and 2 bases for J; bases not matched to a gene: 9. Germline V lookup: CDR1 MDHEN, CDR2 SYDVKM.

As DNA, the CDR3 is TGTGCCAGCAGCCCCGATTGGGGCGCAGATACGCAGTATTTT. The encoded protein is CASSPDWGADTQYF. The V and J genes are TRBV7-2 and TRBJ2-3; the D gene is possibly TRBD1 (5 bases). This CDR3 is 14 amino acids long. Germline V CDR1 and CDR2: SGHTA, FQGNSA. V lost 5 bases and J 4 bases, leaving 13 bases between the germline ends.

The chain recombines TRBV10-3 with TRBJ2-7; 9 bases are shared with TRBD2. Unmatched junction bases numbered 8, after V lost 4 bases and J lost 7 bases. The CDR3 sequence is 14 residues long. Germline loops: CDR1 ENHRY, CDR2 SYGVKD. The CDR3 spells CAISAVAGAGEQYF. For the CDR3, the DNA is TGTGCCATCAGTGCTGTAGCGGGGGCGGGTGAGCAGTACTTC.

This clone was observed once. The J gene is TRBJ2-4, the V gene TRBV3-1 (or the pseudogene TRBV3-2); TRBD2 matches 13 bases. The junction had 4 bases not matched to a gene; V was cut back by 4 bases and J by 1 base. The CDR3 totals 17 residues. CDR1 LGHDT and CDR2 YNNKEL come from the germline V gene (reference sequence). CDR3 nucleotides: TGTGCCAGCAGCCGGACTAGCGGGAGTACGGCCAAAAACATTCAGTACTTC. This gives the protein CASSRTSGSTAKNIQYF.